This passage covers 2 T cell receptor beta chains from one sample sequenced in a study of blood T cell repertoires in COVID-19. Generated by immunoSEQ multiplex PCR, the TCRdb table keeps only in-frame clones and is missing some. This sample has approximately 100,000 clones; roughly 80% occur once, and the top ten carry 17%. Sequencing was carried out using peripheral blood. These receptors all come from a woman in her fifties or sixties with acute or convalescent COVID-19.

The rearrangement joins TRBV3-1 (or the pseudogene TRBV3-2) to TRBJ2-5; 8 bases fit TRBD2. This CDR3 contains 17 residues. Trimming cost V 0 bases and J 4 bases; bases outside gene matches: 10. CDR1 is LGHDT and CDR2 is YNNKEL in the germline V gene (reference sequence). The CDR3, as DNA: TGTGCCAGCAGCCAAGATCAGAGGGCTAGCGGGTCAGAGACCCAGTACTTC. Encoded protein: CASSQDQRASGSETQYF.

The chain recombines TRBV28 with TRBJ1-4; TRBD1 matches 7 bases. CDR1 is MDHEN and CDR2 is SYDVKM in the germline V gene. The CDR3 contains 13 residues. V lost 5 bases, J lost 6 bases, and 3 bases stayed unmatched. CDR3 region: CASSDDRDEKLFF. The CDR3, as DNA: TGTGCCAGCAGTGACGACAGGGATGAAAAACTGTTTTTT.